What follows describes a single T cell receptor (beta chain). The sample belongs to a study of blood T cell repertoires in COVID-19. As for the study in general: From the United States, Italy and Spain came samples of acute and convalescent COVID-19.

Data came from immunoSEQ multiplex PCR; TCRdb stores just in-frame clones and leaves some out. Altogether fewer than 250,000 clones are present, 70% to 90% being singletons, with the ten largest covering 6% to 7.5%. Residents of about two dozen US areas, aged roughly 18 to 89 years, made up the participants. From germline, CDR1 is SGHRS and CDR2 YFSETQ. The CDR3 runs 13 residues. Unmatched junction bases numbered 5, after V lost 4 bases and J lost 6 bases. The receptor was derived from a woman in her 40s with acute COVID-19. Input material: PBMCs or T cells enriched from blood (not recorded which). The chain uses TRBV5-1 and TRBJ1-2; 8 bases are shared with TRBD1. CDR3 protein: CASSNGQGDGYTF. CDR3 coding DNA: TGCGCCAGCAGCAACGGACAGGGCGATGGCTACACCTTC.